The clone carrying this TCR beta chain has only a few counts. Its antigen is not identified. This record comes from a study of regulatory T cells in long-lasting Graves disease. Study-wide results and caveats: Persistent Graves' patients showed reduced TCR diversity versus newly diagnosed patients. The study found TRBV28, TRBJ1-2 and TRBJ2-5 favored in persistent disease. Newly diagnosed patients shared approximately 1,000 public clonotypes; persistent patients shared some 2,700.

The time point denotes: persistent/refractory GD, antithyroid drugs over 5 years with positive TRAb. From RNA extracted from PBMCs, the TCR library was made. Graves' disease diagnosis followed American Thyroid Association guidelines. Per the germline V gene, CDR1 is DFQATT and CDR2 is SNEGSKA (reference sequence). This CDR3 has 13 amino acids. Trimming removed 7 bases from V and 11 bases from J; junction bases left unmatched: 14. iRepertoire HTBI primers and Arm-PCR of CDR3 regions built TCR beta libraries. Each CDR3 protein gets one entry after TCRdb re-called the multiplex PCR reads with MiXCR. Among hundreds of thousands of distinct CDR3 sequences listed, around 20% were seen once.

This clonotype was obtained from a female donor with Graves disease. The starting material was peripheral blood mononuclear cells (PBMCs), obtained when the disease was refractory, from a patient treated with antithyroid drugs. The chain joins TRBV20-1 to TRBJ1-5; TRBD1 matches at 7 bases. CDR3: CSGRDSTRTAQHF. Written as DNA, the CDR3 is TGCAGTGGTAGGGACAGCACGAGAACGGCCCAGCATTTT.